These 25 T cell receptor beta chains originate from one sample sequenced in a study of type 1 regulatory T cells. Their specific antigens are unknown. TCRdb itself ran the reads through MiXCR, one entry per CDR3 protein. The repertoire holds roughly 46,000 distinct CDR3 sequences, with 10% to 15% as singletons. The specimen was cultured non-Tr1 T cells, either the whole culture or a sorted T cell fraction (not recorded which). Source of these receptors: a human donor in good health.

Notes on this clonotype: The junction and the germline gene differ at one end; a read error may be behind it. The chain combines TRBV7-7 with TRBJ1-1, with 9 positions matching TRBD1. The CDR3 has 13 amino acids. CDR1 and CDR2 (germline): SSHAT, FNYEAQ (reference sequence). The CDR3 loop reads CASSMDRGGEAFF. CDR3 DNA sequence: TGTGCTAGCAGCATGGACAGGGGAGGTGAAGCTTTCTTT.

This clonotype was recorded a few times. The CDR3 nucleotides are TGTGCCAGCAGCCCGGGACAGGGGGCCTACGAGCAGTACTTC. Protein sequence: CASSPGQGAYEQYF. The chain combines TRBV6-6 with TRBJ2-7; 11 bases map to TRBD1. V lost 6 bases to trimming and J lost 2 bases; unmatched junction nucleotides: 3. CDR1 and CDR2 (germline): MNHNY, SVGAGI (reference sequence). The CDR3 is 14 residues long.

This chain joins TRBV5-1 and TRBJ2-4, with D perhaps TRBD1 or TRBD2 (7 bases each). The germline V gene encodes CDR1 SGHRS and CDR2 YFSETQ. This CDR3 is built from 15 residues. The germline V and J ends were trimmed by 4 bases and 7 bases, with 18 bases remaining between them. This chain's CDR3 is CASSDVQGGYNIQYF. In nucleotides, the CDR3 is TGCGCCAGCAGCGACGTCCAGGGGGGGTATAACATTCAGTACTTC.

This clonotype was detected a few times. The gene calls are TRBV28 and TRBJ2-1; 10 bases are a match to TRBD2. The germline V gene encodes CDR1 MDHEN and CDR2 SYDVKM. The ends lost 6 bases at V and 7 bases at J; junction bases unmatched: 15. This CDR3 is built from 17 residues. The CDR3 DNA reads TGTGCCAGCAGCCTAATCAACCTAGCGGGAGAAGGGAATGAGCAGTTCTTC. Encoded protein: CASSLINLAGEGNEQFF.

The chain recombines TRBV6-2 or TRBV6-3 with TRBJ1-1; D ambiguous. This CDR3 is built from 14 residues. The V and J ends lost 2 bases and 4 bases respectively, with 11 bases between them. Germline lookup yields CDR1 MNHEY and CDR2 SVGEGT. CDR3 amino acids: CASSYGSLGTEAFF. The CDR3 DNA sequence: TGTGCCAGCAGTTACGGTTCCCTCGGCACTGAAGCTTTCTTT.

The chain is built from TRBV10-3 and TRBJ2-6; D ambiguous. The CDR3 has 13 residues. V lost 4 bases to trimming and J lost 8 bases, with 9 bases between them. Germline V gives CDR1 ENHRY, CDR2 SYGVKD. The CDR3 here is CAISATASNVLTF. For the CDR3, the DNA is TGTGCCATCAGTGCAACAGCATCCAACGTCCTGACTTTC.

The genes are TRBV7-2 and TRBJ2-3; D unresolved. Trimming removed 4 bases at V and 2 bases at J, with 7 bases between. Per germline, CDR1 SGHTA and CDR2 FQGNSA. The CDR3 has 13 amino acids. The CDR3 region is CASSSPITDTQYF. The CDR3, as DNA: TGTGCCAGCAGCTCCCCTATCACAGATACGCAGTATTTT.

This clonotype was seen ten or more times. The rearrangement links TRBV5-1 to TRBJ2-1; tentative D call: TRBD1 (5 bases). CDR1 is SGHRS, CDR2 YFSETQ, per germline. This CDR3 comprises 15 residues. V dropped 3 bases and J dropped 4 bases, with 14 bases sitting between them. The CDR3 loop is CASSSLGRQYNEQFF. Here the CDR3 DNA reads TGCGCCAGCAGCTCCCTGGGAAGACAGTACAATGAGCAGTTCTTC.

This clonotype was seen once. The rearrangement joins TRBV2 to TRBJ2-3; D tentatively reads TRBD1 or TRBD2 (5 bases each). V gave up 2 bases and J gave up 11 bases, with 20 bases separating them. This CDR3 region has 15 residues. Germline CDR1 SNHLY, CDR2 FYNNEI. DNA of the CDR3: TGTGCCAGCAGTGAATGGGGCGGAAACACCGGGGAGCAGTATTTT. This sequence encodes CASSEWGGNTGEQYF. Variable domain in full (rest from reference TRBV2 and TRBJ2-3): EPEVTQTPSHQVTQMGQEVILRCVPISNHLYFYWYRQILGQKVEFLVSFYNNEISEKSEIFDDQFSVERPDGSNFTLKIRSTKLEDSAMYFCASSEWGGNTGEQYFGPGTRLTVL.

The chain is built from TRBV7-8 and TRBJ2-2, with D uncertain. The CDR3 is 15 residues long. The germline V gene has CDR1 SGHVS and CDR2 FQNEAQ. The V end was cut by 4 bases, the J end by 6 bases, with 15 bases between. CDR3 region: CASSSQESGAGELFF. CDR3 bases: TGTGCCAGCAGCTCCCAGGAGAGTGGGGCCGGGGAGCTGTTTTTT.

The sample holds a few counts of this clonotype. The CDR3 region has the DNA TGCAGTGCTAGAGGCGGTTCCAGTCAGCCCCAGCATTTT. This sequence encodes CSARGGSSQPQHF. The chain uses TRBV20-1 and TRBJ1-5; D call uncertain. The CDR3 is 13 amino acids. Deletions cut 1 base from V and 6 bases from J, with 10 bases between. Germline V CDR1 and CDR2: DFQATT, SNEGSKA (reference sequence).

The CDR3, as DNA: TGTGCCAGCAGCCAAGATGTCCCGGGCACCCTACAAGAGACCCAGTACTTC. Amino acid sequence: CASSQDVPGTLQETQYF. The V call is TRBV14, the J call TRBJ2-5; no firm D call. This CDR3 is 17 amino acids long. V lost 0 bases, J lost 2 bases, and 16 bases lay in between. Looked up from germline, CDR1 is SGHDN and CDR2 is FVKESK.

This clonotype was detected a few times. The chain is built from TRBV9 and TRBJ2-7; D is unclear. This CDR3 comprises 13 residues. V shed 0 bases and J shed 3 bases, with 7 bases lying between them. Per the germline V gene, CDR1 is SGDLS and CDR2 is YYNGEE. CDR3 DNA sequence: TGTGCCAGCAGCGTAGATCCCAGCTACGAGCAGTACTTC. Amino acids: CASSVDPSYEQYF.

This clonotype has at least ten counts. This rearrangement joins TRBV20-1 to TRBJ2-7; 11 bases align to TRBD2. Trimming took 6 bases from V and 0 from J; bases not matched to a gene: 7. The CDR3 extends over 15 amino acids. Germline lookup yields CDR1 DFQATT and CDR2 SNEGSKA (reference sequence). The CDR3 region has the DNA TGCAGTGCAAACCATGGACTAGCGGGCTCCTACGAGCAGTACTTC. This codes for CSANHGLAGSYEQYF.

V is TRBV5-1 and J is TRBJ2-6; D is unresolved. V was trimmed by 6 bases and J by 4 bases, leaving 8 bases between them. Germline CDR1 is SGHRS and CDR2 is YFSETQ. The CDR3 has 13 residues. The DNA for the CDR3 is TGCGCCAGCAAGAGCTCGGGGGCCAACGTCCTGACTTTC. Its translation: CASKSSGANVLTF.

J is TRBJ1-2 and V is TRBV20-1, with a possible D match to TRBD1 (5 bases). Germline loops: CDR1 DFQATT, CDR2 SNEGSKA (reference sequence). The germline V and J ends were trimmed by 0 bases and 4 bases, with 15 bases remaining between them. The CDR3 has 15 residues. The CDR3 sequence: CSARDPGEGSYGYTF. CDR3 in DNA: TGCAGTGCTAGAGATCCTGGGGAGGGGAGCTATGGCTACACCTTC.

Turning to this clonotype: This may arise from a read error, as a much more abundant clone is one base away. CDR3 sequence (DNA): TGTACCAGCAGCCAGGGGGACACCGGGGAGCTGTTTTTT. Translation: CTSSQGDTGELFF. This sequence joins TRBV7-9 and TRBJ2-2; 7 nucleotides agree with TRBD1. Germline values: CDR1 SEHNR, CDR2 FQNEAQ (reference sequence). The CDR3 has 13 residues.

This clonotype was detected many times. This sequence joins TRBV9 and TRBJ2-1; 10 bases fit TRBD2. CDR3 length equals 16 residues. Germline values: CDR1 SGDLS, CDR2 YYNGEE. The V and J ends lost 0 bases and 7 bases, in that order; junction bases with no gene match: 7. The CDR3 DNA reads TGTGCCAGCAGCGTAGGTCTAGCGGGAGTGGAAAATGAGCAGTTCTTC. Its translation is CASSVGLAGVENEQFF.

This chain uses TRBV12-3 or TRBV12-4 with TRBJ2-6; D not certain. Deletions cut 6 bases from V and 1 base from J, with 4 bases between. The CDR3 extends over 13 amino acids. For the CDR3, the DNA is TGTGCCAGCAGCCAATCTGGGGCCAACGTCCTGACTTTC. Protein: CASSQSGANVLTF.

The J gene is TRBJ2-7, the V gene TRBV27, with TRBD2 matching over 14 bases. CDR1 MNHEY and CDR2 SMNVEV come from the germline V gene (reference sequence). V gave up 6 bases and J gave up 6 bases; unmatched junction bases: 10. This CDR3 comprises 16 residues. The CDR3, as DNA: TGTGCCAGCAGCTACGGACTAGCGGGAGGAGGGGGCGAGCAGTACTTC. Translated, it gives CASSYGLAGGGGEQYF.

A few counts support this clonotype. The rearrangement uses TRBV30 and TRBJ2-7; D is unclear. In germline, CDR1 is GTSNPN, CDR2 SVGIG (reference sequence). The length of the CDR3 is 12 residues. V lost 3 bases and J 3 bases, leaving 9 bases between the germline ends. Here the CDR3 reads CAWSARVYEQYF. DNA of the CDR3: TGTGCCTGGAGCGCCCGGGTCTACGAGCAGTACTTC.

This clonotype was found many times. The DNA of the CDR3 is TGTGCCAGCAGCTCGGTGGAGACCCAGTACTTC. Encoded protein: CASSSVETQYF. V gene TRBV12-3 or TRBV12-4 combines with J gene TRBJ2-5; D not certain. Trimming left V 6 bases short and J 5 bases short, with 7 bases between. The CDR3 sequence is 11 residues long.

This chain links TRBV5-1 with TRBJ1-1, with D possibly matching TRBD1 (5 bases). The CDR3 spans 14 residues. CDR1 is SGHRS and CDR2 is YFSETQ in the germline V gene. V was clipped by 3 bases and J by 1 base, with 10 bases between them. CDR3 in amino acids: CASSSTGTNTEAFF. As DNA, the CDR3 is TGCGCCAGCAGCTCAACAGGAACGAACACTGAAGCTTTCTTT.

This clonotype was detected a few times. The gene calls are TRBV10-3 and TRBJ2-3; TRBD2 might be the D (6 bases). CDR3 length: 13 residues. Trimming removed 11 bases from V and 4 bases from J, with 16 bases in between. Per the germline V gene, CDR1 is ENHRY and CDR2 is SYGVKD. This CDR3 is CAVRLGVADTQYF. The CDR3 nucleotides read TGTGCCGTAAGACTAGGGGTGGCAGATACGCAGTATTTT.

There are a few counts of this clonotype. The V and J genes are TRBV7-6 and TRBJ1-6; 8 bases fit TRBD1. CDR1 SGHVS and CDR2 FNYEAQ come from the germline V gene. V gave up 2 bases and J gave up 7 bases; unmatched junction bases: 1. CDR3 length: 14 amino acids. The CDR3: CASSLRQGNSPLHF. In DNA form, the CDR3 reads TGTGCCAGCAGCTTACGACAGGGGAATTCACCCCTCCACTTT.